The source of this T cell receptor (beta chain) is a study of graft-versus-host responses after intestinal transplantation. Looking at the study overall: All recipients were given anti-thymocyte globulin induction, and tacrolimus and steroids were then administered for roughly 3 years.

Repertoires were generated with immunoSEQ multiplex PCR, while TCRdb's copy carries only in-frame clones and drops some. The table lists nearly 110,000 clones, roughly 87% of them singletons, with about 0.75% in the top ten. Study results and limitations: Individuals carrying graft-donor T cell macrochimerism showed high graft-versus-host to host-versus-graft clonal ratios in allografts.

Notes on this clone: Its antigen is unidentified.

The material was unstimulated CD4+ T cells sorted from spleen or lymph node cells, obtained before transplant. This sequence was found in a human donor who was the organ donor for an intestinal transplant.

The CDR3 reads CASSYSRSNSGGTIYF. The CDR3 DNA reads as TGTGCCAGCAGTTACTCACGGAGCAACTCTGGGGGCACCATATATTTT. The chain is built from TRBV6-5 and TRBJ1-3; tentatively, D is TRBD1 (5 bases). This CDR3 contains 16 residues. V gave up 0 bases and J gave up 9 bases, with 18 bases separating them. Germline assignment: CDR1 MNHEY and CDR2 SVGAGI.